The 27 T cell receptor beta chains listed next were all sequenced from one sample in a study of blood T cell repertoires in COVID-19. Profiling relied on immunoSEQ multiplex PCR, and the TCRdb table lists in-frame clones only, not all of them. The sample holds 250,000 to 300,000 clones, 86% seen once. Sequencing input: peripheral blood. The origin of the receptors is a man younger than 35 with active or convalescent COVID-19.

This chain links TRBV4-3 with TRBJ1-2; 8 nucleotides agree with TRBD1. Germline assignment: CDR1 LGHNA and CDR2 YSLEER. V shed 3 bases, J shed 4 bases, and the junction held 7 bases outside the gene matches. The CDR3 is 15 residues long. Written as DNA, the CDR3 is TGCGCCAGCAGCCAGACTCAGACAGGGGTCTATGGCTACACCTTC. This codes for CASSQTQTGVYGYTF.

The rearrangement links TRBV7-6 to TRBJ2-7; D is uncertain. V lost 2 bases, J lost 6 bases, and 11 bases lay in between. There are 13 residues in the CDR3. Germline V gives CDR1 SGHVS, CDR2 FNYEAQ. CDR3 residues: CASSLKAPGEQYF. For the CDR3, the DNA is TGTGCCAGCAGCTTAAAAGCCCCCGGCGAGCAGTACTTC.

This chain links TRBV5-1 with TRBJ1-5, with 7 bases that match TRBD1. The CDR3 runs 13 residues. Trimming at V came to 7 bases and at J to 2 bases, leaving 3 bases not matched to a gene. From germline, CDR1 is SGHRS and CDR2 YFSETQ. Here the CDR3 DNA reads TGCGCCAGCGCCGGACAGGGCAATCAGCCCCAGCATTTT. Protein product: CASAGQGNQPQHF. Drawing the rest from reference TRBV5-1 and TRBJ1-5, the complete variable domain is KAGVTQTPRYLIKTRGQQVTLSCSPISGHRSVSWYQQTPGQGLQFLFEYFSETQRNKGNFPGRFSGRQFSNSRSEMNVSTLELGDSALYLCASAGQGNQPQHFGDGTRLSIL.

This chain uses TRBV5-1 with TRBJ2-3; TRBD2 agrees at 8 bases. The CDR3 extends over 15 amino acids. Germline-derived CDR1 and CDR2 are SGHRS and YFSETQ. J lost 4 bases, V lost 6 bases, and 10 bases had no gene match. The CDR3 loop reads CASMGGGSLPDTQYF. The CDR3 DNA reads TGCGCCAGCATGGGCGGGGGGAGTCTCCCAGATACGCAGTATTTT.

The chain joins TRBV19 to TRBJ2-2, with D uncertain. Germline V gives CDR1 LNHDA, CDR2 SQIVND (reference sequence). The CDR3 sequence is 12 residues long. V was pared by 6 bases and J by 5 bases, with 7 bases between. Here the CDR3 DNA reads TGTGCCAGTAGCCGTTTAACCGGGGAGCTGTTTTTT. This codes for CASSRLTGELFF.

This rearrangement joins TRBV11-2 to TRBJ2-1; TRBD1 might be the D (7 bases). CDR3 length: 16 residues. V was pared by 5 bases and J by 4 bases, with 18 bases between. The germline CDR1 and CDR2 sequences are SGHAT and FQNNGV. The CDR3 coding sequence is TGTGCCAGCAGCGGGGCCAAGGAGGGGGCATACAATGAGCAGTTCTTC. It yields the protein CASSGAKEGAYNEQFF.

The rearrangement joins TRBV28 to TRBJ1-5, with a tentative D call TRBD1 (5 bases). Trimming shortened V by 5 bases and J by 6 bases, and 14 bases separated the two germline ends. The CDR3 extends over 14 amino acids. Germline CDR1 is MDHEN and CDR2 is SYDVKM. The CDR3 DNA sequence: TGTGCCAGCAGTCGACAGAGAAGGACTCAGCCCCAGCATTTT. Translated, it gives CASSRQRRTQPQHF.

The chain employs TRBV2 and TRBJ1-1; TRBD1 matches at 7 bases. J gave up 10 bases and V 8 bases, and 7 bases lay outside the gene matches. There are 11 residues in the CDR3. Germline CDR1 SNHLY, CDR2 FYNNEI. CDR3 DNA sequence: TGTGCCAGCGTTGACAGGGTGAGAGCTTTCTTT. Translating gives CASVDRVRAFF.

CDR3 protein: CASRIPQGSANEKLFF. CDR3 coding DNA: TGCGCCAGCAGAATCCCTCAGGGCAGCGCTAATGAAAAACTGTTTTTT. The gene calls are TRBV5-1 and TRBJ1-4; perhaps TRBD1 as D (5 bases). V was trimmed by 5 bases and J by 3 bases, leaving 17 bases between them. CDR1 and CDR2 from the germline V gene are SGHRS and YFSETQ. The CDR3 contains 16 residues.

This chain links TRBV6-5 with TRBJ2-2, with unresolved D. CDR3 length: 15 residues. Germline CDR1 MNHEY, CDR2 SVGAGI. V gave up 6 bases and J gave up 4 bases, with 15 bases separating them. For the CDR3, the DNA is TGTGCCAGCAGGCCGAGACAACCTCTCACCGGGGAGCTGTTTTTT. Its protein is CASRPRQPLTGELFF.

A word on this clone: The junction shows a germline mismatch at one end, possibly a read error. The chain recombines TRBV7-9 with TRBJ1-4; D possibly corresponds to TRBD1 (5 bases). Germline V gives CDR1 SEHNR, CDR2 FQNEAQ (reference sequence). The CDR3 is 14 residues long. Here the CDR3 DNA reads TGTACCAGCAGCTTAGAGACAGAGAATGAAAAACTGTTTTTT. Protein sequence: CTSSLETENEKLFF. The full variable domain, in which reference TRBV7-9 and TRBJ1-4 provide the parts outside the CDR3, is DTGVSQNPRHKITKRGQNVTFRCDPISEHNRLYWYRQTLGQGPEFLTYFQNEAQLEKSRLLSDRFSAERPKGSFSTLEIQRTEQGDSAMYLCTSSLETENEKLFFGSGTQLSVL.

The CDR3 here is CAGGAKYSNQPQHF. In DNA form, the CDR3 reads TGTGCCGGGGGGGCGAAATATAGCAATCAGCCCCAGCATTTT. The gene calls are TRBV28 and TRBJ1-5; D is possibly TRBD1 (6 bases). V dropped 11 bases and J dropped 0 bases, with 14 bases sitting between them. There are 14 residues in the CDR3. Germline V lookup: CDR1 MDHEN, CDR2 SYDVKM.

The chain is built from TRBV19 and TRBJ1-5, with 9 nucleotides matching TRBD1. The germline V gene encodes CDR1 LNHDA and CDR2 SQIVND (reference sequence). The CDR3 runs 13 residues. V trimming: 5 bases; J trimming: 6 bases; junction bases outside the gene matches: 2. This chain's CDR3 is CASSGTGPQPQHF. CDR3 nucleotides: TGTGCCAGTAGTGGGACAGGGCCTCAGCCCCAGCATTTT.

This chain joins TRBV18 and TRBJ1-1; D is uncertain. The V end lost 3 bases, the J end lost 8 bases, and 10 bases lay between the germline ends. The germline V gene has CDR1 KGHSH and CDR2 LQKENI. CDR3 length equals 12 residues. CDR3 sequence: CASSPQPGEAFF. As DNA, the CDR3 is TGTGCCAGCTCACCCCAGCCGGGAGAAGCTTTCTTT.

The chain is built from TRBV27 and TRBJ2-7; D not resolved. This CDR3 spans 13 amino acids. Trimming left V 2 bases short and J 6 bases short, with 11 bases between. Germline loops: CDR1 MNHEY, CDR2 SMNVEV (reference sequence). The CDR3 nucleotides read TGTGCCAGCAGTTTACAATCTCTAGGCGAGCAGTACTTC. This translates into CASSLQSLGEQYF.

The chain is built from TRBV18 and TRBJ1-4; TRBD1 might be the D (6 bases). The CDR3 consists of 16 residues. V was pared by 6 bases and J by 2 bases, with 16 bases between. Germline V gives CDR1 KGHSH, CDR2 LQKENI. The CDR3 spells CASSPDSHSTNEKLFF. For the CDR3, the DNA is TGTGCCAGCTCGCCGGACAGCCATTCCACTAATGAAAAACTGTTTTTT.

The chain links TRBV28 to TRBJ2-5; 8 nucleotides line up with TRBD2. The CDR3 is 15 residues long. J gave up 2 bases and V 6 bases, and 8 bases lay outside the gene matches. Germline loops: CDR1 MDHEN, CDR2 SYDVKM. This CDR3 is CASSPRGGLQETQYF. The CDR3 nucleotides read TGTGCCAGCAGCCCCCGGGGGGGTCTTCAAGAGACCCAGTACTTC.

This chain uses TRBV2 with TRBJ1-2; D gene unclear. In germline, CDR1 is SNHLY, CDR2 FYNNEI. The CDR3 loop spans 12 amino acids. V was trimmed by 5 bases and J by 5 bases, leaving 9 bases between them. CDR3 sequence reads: CASSRRAYGYTF. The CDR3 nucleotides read TGTGCCAGCAGTCGGAGGGCTTATGGCTACACCTTC.

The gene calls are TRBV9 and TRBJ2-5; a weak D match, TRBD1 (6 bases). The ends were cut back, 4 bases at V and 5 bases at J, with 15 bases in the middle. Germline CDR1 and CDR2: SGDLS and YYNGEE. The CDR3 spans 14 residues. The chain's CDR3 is CASSPSRGGETQYF. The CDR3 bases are TGTGCCAGCAGCCCGAGCAGGGGTGGGGAGACCCAGTACTTC. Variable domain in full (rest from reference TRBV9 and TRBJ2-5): DSGVTQTPKHLITATGQRVTLRCSPRSGDLSVYWYQQSLDQGLQFLIQYYNGEERAKGNILERFSAQQFPDLHSELNLSSLELGDSALYFCASSPSRGGETQYFGPGTRLLVL.

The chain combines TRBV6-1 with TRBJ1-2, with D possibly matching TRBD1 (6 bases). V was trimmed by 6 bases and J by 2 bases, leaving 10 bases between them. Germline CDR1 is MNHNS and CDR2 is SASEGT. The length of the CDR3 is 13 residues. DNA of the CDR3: TGTGCCAGCAGCCCCACAGGGAACTATGGCTACACCTTC. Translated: CASSPTGNYGYTF.

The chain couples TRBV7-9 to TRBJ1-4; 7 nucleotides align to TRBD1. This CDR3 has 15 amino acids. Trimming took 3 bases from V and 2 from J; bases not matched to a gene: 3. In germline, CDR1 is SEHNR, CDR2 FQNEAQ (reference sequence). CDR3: CASSFQQGTNEKLFF. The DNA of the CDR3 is TGTGCCAGCAGCTTTCAACAGGGGACTAATGAAAAACTGTTTTTT.

CDR3 residues: CAADRGSYEQYF. The CDR3 nucleotides are TGTGCCGCCGACAGGGGCTCCTACGAGCAGTACTTC. The chain couples TRBV2 to TRBJ2-7; 8 nucleotides align to TRBD1. This CDR3 spans 12 amino acids. Trimming took 11 bases from V and 0 from J; bases not matched to a gene: 3. The germline gives CDR1 SNHLY, CDR2 FYNNEI.

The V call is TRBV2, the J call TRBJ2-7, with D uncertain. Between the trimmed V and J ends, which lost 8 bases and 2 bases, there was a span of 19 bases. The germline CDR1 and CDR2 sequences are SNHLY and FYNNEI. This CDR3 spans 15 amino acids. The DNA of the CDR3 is TGTGCCAGCGTCAGGCTATTCAGAAATACCTACGAGCAGTACTTC. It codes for CASVRLFRNTYEQYF.

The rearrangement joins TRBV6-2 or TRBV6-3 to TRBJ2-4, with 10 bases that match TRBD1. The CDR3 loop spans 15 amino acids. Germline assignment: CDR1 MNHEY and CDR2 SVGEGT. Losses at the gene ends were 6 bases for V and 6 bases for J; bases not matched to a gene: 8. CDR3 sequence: CASRPLGQGGNIQYF. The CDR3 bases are TGTGCCAGCAGGCCTCTCGGACAGGGGGGAAACATTCAGTACTTC.

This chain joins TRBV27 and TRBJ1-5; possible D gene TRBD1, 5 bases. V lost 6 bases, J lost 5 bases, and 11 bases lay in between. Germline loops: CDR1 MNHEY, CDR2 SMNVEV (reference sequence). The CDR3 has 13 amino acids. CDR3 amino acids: CASSSGPHQPQHF. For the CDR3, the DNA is TGTGCCAGCAGCTCAGGGCCCCATCAGCCCCAGCATTTT.

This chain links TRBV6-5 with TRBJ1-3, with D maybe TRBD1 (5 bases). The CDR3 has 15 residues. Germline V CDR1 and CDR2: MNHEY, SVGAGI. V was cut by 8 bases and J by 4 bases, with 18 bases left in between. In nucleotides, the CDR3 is TGTGCCAGCGCCAGGGCAGGGTTGAAAGGAAACACCATATATTTT. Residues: CASARAGLKGNTIYF.

CDR3 residues: CASSPPGTDNQPQHF. The CDR3 region has the DNA TGTGCCAGCTCACCACCCGGGACAGACAATCAGCCCCAGCATTTT. The chain employs TRBV18 and TRBJ1-5, with 7 bases fitting TRBD1. V trimming: 0 bases; J trimming: 3 bases; junction bases outside the gene matches: 2. CDR1 KGHSH and CDR2 LQKENI come from the germline V gene. The CDR3 is 15 residues long.